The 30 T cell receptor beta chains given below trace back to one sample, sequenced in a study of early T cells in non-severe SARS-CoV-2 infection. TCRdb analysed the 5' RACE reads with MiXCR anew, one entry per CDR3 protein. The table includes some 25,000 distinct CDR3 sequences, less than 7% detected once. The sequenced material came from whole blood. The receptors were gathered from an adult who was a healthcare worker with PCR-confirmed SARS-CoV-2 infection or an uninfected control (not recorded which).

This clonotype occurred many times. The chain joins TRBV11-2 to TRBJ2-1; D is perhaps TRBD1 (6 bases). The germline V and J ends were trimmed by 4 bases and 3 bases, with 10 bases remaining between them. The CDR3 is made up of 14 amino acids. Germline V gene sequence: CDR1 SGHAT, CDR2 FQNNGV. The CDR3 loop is CASSWDTFYNEQFF. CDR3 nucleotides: TGTGCCAGCAGCTGGGACACGTTCTACAATGAGCAGTTCTTC.

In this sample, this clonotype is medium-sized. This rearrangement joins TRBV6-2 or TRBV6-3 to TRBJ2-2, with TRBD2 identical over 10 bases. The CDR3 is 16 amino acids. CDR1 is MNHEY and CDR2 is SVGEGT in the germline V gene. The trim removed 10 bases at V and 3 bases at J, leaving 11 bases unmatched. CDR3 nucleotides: TGTGCCACCAGGAGGGCTAGCGGGGGAGACACCGGGGAGCTGTTTTTT. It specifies CATRRASGGDTGELFF.

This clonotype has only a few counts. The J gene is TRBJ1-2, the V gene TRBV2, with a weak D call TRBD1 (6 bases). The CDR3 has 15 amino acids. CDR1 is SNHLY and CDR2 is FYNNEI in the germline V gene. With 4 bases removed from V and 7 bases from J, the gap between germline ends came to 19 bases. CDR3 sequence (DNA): TGTGCCAGCAGTGTTCAGGGGTTAATCGGGGGTGGCTACACCTTC. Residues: CASSVQGLIGGGYTF.

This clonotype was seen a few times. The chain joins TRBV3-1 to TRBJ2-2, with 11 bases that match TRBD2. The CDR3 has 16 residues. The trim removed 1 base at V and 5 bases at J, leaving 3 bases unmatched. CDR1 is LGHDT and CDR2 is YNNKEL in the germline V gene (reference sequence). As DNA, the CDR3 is TGTGCCAGCAGCCAAGGGCTAGCGGGGGGAACCGGGGAGCTGTTTTTT. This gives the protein CASSQGLAGGTGELFF.

The CDR3 spells CASQGPREQFF. The DNA for the CDR3 is TGTGCCAGCCAGGGCCCGAGGGAGCAGTTCTTC. This sequence joins TRBV2 and TRBJ2-1; D perhaps matches TRBD1 (5 bases). The V and J ends lost 8 bases and 10 bases respectively, with 12 bases between them. Germline CDR1 and CDR2: SNHLY and FYNNEI. The length of the CDR3 is 11 residues.

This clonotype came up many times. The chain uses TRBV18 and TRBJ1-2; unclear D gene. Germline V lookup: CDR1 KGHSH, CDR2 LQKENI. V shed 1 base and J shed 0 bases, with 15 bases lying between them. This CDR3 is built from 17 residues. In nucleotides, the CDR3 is TGTGCCAGCTCACCACAGGTGGACCCAACGGCTAACTATGGCTACACCTTC. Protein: CASSPQVDPTANYGYTF.

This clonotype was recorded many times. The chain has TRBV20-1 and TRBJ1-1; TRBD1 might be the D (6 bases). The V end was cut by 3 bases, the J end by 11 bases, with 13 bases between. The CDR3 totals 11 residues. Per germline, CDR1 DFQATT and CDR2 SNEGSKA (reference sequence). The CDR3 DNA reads TGCAGTGCTAGGAGGGGACAAGGGGCTTTCTTT. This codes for CSARRGQGAFF.

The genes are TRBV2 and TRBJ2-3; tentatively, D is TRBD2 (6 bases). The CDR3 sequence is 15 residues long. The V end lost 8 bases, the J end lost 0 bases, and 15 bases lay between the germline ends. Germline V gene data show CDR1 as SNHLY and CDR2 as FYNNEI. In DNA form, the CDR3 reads TGTGCCAGCTCCACGGGGGACTTTAGCACAGATACGCAGTATTTT. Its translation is CASSTGDFSTDTQYF.

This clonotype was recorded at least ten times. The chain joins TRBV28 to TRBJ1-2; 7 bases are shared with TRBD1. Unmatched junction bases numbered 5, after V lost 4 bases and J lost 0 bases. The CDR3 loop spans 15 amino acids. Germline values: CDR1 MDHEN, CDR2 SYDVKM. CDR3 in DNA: TGTGCCAGCAGTTCCACGGGACAGCCTAACTATGGCTACACCTTC. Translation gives CASSSTGQPNYGYTF.

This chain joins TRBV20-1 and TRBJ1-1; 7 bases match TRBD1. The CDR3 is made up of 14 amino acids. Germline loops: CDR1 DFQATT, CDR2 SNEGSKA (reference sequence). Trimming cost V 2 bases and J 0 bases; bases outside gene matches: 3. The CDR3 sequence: CSARLQGLNTEAFF. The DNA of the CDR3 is TGCAGTGCTAGATTACAGGGGTTGAACACTGAAGCTTTCTTT.

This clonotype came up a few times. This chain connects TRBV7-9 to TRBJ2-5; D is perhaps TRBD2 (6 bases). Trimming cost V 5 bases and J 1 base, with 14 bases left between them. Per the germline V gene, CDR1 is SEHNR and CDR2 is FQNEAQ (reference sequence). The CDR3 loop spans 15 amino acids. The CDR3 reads CASSIRLGPQETQYF. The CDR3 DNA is TGTGCCAGCAGCATACGACTAGGCCCCCAAGAGACCCAGTACTTC.

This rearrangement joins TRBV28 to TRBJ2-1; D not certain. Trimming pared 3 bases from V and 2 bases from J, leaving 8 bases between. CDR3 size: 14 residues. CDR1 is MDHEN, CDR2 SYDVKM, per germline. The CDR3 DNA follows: TGTGCCAGCAGTTTCCCCCCGACCTACAATGAGCAGTTCTTC. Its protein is CASSFPPTYNEQFF. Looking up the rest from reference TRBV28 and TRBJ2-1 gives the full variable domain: DVKVTQSSRYLVKRTGEKVFLECVQDMDHENMFWYRQDPGLGLRLIYFSYDVKMKEKGDIPEGYSVSREKKERFSLILESASTNQTSMYLCASSFPPTYNEQFFGPGTRLTVL.

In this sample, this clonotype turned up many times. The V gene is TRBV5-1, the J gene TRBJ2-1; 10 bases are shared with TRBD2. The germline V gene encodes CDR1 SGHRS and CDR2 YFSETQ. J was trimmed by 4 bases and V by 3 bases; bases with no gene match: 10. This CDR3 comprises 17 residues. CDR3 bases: TGCGCCAGCAGCTCCCAATATAGCGGGGGGAAATACAATGAGCAGTTCTTC. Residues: CASSSQYSGGKYNEQFF.

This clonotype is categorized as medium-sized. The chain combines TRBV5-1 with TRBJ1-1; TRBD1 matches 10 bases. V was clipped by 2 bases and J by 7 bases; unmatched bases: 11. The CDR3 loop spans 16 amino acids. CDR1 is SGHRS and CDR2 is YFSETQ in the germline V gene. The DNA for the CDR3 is TGCGCCAGCAGCTTCGGAGACAGGGGGCTTAAACTTGAAGCTTTCTTT. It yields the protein CASSFGDRGLKLEAFF.

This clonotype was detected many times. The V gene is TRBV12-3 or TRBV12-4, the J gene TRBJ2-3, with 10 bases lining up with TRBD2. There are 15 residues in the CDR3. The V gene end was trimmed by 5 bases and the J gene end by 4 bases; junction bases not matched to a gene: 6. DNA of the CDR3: TGTGCCAGCAGTGTCCAAGCGGGGGGGGCAGATACGCAGTATTTT. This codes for CASSVQAGGADTQYF.

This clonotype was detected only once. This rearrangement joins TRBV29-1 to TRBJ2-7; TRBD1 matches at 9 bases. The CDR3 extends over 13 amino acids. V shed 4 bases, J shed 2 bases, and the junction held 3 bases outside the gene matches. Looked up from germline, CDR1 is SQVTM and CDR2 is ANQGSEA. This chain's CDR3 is CSVVGQGPYEQYF. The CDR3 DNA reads TGCAGCGTTGTGGGACAGGGCCCCTACGAGCAGTACTTC.

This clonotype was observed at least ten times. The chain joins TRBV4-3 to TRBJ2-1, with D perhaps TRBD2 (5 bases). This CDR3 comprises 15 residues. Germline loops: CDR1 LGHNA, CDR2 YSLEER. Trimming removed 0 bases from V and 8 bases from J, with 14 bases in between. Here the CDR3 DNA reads TGCGCCAGCAGCCAAGATGGAGGCCCGAGAGATGAGCAGTTCTTC. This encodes CASSQDGGPRDEQFF.

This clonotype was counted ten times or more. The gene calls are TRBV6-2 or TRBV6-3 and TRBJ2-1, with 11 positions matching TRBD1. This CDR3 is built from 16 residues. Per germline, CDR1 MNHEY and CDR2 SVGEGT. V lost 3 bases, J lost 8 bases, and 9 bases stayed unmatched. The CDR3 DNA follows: TGTGCCAGCAGTTATAGCTGGACAGGGGGCCAGCATGAGCAGTTCTTC. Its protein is CASSYSWTGGQHEQFF.

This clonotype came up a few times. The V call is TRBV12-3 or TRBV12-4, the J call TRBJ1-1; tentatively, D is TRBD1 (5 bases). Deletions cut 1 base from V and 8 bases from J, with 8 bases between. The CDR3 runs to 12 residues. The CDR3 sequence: CASSLGDWEAFF. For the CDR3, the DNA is TGTGCCAGCAGTTTAGGGGACTGGGAAGCTTTCTTT.

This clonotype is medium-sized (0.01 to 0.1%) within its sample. DNA for the CDR3: TGCAGTGCTAGGTCTCTGGGGGAAGGCAATCAGCCCCAGCATTTT. This sequence encodes CSARSLGEGNQPQHF. The chain is built from TRBV20-1 and TRBJ1-5, with a weak D call TRBD1 (5 bases). The CDR3 sequence is 15 residues long. V dropped 3 bases and J dropped 2 bases, with 14 bases sitting between them. CDR1 and CDR2 from the germline V gene are DFQATT and SNEGSKA (reference sequence).

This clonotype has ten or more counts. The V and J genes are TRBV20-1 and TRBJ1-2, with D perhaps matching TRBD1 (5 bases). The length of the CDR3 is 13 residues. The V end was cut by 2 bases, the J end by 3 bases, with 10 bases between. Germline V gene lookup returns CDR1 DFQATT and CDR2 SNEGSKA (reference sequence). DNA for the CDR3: TGCAGTGCTAGACCTACAGGAGACTATGGCTACACCTTC. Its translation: CSARPTGDYGYTF.

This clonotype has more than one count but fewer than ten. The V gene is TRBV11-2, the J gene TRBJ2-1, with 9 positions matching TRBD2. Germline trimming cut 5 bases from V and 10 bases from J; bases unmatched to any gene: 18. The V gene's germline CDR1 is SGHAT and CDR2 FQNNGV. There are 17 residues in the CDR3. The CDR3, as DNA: TGTGCCAGCAGCCTCCAAATAGCGGGGGCGTCATCCAGGGAGCAGTTCTTC. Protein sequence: CASSLQIAGASSREQFF.

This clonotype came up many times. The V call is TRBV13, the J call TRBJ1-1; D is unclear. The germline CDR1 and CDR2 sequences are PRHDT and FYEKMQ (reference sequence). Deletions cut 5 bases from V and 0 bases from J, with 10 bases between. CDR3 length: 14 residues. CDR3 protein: CASSPPAVNTEAFF. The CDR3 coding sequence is TGTGCCAGCAGCCCCCCGGCCGTGAACACTGAAGCTTTCTTT.

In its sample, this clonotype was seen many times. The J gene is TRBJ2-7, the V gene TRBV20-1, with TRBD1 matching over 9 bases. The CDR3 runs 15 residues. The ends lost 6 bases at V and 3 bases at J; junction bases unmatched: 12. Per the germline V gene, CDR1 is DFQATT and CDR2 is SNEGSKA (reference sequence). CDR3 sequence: CSALPGTGSIYEQYF. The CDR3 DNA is TGCAGTGCCCTCCCCGGGACAGGGAGTATCTACGAGCAGTACTTC.

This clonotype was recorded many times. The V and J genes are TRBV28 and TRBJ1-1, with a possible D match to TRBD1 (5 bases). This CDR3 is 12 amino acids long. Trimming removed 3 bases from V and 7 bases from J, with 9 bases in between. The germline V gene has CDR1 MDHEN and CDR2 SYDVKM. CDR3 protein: CASSFGAGEAFF. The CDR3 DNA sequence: TGTGCCAGCAGTTTTGGGGCGGGTGAAGCTTTCTTT. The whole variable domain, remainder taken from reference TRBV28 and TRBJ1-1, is DVKVTQSSRYLVKRTGEKVFLECVQDMDHENMFWYRQDPGLGLRLIYFSYDVKMKEKGDIPEGYSVSREKKERFSLILESASTNQTSMYLCASSFGAGEAFFGQGTRLTVV.

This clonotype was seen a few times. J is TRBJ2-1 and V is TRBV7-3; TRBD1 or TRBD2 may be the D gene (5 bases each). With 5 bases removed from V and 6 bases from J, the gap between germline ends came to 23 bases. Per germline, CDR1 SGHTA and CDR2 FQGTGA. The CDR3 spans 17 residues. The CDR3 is CASSPRSGGAPRNEQFF. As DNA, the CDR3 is TGTGCCAGCAGCCCGCGGAGCGGTGGGGCTCCTCGCAATGAGCAGTTCTTC.

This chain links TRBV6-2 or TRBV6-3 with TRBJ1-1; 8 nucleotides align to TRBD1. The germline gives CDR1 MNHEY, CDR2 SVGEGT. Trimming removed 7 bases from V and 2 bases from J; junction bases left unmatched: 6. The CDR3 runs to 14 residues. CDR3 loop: CASNPTGVNTEAFF. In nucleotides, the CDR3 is TGTGCCAGCAACCCGACAGGGGTAAACACTGAAGCTTTCTTT.

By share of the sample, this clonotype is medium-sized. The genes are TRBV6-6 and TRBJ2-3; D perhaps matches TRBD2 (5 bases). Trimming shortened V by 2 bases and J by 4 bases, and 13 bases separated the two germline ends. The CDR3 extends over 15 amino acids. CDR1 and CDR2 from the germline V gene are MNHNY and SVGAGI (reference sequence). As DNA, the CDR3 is TGTGCCAGCAGTTACCAGAGACCCGGGGCAGATACGCAGTATTTT. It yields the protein CASSYQRPGADTQYF.

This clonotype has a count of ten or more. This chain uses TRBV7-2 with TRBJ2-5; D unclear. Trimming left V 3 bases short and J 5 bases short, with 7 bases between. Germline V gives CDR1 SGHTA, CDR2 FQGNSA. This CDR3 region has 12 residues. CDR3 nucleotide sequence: TGTGCCAGCAGCTTTCCCGGCGAGACCCAGTACTTC. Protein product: CASSFPGETQYF.

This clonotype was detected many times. The CDR3 DNA follows: TGTGCCAGCTCCCCTAAGGACAGGGGTGGGACTAACTATGGCTACACCTTC. Translating it yields CASSPKDRGGTNYGYTF. The chain recombines TRBV18 with TRBJ1-2; 9 bases are shared with TRBD1. CDR1 is KGHSH, CDR2 LQKENI, per germline. The CDR3 is 17 residues long. With 6 bases clipped from V and 0 bases from J, the junction kept 11 bases outside the gene matches.